This note documents a single TCR beta chain sequence. As yet, its antigen is unknown. TCRdb's copy holds only in-frame clones and misses some; the assay was immunoSEQ multiplex PCR. The profile covers fewer than 15,000 clones, with around 79% appearing a single time and 2.8% taken by the ten largest. Time point indicated: after neoadjuvant nivolumab, at surgical resection. The patients had HPV-negative, locally advanced oral cavity squamous cell carcinoma. In germline, CDR1 is LNHDA, CDR2 SQIVND (reference sequence). J lost 6 bases, V lost 0 bases, and 7 bases had no gene match. CDR3 length: 16 amino acids. This sample was taken from a study of neoadjuvant anti-PD-1 for oral cavity cancer. General study results and limits: TCR analyses covered only a few patients per response group.

This receptor was identified in a person between 40 and 80 years old with oral cavity squamous cell carcinoma. The source material was PBMCs, sampled after nivolumab (anti-PD-1) treatment. This chain connects TRBV19 to TRBJ2-3; 9 positions match TRBD2. The CDR3 bases are TGTGCCAGTAGTATAGATGAGACTAGCGGAGTGGATACGCAGTATTTT. As protein: CASSIDETSGVDTQYF.